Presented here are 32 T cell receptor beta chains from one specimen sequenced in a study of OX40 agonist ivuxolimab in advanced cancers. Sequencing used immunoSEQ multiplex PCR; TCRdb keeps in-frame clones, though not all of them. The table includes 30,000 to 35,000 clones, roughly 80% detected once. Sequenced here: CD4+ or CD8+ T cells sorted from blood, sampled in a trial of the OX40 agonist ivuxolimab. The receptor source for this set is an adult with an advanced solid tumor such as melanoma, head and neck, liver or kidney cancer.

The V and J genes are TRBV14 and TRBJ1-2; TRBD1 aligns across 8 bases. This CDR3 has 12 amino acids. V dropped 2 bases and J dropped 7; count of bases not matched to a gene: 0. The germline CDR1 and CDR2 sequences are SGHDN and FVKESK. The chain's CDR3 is CASSQQGAGYTF. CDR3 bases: TGTGCCAGCAGCCAACAGGGGGCTGGCTACACCTTC.

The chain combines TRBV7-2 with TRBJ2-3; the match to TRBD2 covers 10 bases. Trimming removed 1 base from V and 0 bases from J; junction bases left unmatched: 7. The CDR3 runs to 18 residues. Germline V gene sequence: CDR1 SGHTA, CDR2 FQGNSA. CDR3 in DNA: TGTGCCAGCAGCTTAGAGGCTAGCGGGGGTTTCAGCACAGATACGCAGTATTTT. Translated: CASSLEASGGFSTDTQYF.

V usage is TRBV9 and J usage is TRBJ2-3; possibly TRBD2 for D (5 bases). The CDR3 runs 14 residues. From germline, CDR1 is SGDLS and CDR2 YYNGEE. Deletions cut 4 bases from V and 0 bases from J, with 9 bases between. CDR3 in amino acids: CASSLGRSTDTQYF. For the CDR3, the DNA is TGTGCCAGCAGCCTAGGGAGAAGCACAGATACGCAGTATTTT.

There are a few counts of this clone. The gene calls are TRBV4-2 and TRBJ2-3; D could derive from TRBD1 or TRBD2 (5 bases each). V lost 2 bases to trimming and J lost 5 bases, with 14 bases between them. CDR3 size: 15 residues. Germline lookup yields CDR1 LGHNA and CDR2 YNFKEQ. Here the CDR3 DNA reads TGTGCCAGCAGCCAACCGGGACCGCGACTAGATACGCAGTATTTT. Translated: CASSQPGPRLDTQYF.

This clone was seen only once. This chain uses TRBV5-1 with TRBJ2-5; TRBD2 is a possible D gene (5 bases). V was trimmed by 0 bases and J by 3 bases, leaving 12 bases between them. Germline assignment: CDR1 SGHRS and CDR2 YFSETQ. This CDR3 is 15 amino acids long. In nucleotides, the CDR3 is TGCGCCAGCAGCTTGGCCCGGGGTATTGAAGAGACCCAGTACTTC. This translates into CASSLARGIEETQYF.

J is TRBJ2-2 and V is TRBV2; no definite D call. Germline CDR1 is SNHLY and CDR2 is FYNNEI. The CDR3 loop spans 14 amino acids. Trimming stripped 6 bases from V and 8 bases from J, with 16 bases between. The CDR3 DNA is TGTGCCAGCAGCCTACTCCACCTGGGGGGGGAGCTGTTTTTT. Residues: CASSLLHLGGELFF.

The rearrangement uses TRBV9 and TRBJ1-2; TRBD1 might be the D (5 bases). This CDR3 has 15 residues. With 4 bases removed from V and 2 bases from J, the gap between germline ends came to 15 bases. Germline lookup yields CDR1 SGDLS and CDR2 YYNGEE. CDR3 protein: CASSTQDGRNYGYTF. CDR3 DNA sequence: TGTGCCAGCAGCACACAGGACGGGAGGAACTATGGCTACACCTTC. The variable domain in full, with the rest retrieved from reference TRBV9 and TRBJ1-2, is DSGVTQTPKHLITATGQRVTLRCSPRSGDLSVYWYQQSLDQGLQFLIQYYNGEERAKGNILERFSAQQFPDLHSELNLSSLELGDSALYFCASSTQDGRNYGYTFGSGTRLTVV.

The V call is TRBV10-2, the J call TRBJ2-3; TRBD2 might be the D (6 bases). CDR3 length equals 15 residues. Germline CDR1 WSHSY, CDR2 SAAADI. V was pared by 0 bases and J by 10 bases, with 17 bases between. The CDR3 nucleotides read TGCGCCAGCAGTGAGTCGGGAGGTGTCTCGCCCTCGCAGTATTTT. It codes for CASSESGGVSPSQYF.

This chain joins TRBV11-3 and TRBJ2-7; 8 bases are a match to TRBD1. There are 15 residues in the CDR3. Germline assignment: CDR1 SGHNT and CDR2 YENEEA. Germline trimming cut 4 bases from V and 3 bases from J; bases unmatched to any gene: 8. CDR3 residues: CASSYGQGGYYEQYF. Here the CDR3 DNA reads TGTGCCAGCAGCTACGGACAGGGTGGATACTACGAGCAGTACTTC.

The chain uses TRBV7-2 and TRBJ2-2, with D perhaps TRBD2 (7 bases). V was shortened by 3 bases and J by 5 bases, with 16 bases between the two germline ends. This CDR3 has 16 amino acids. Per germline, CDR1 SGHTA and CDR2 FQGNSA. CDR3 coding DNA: TGTGCCAGCAGCTTTTATAGTGGGAGGGGGACCGGGGAGCTGTTTTTT. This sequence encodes CASSFYSGRGTGELFF. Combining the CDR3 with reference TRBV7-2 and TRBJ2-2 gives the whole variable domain GAGVSQSPSNKVTEKGKDVELRCDPISGHTALYWYRQSLGQGLEFLIYFQGNSAPDKSGLPSDRFSAERTGGSVSTLTIQRTQQEDSAVYLCASSFYSGRGTGELFFGEGSRLTVL.

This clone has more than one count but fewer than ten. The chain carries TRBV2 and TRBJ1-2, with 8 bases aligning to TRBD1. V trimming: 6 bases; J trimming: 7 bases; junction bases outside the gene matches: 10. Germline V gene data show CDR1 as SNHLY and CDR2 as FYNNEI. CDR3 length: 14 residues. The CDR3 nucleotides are TGTGCCAGCAGGCCCGGGCAGGGGGCGAGTGGCTACACCTTC. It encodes CASRPGQGASGYTF.

CDR3 sequence: CASSTPGGAGYNEQFF. DNA of the CDR3: TGTGCCAGCAGCACGCCCGGGGGGGCCGGTTACAATGAGCAGTTCTTC. The chain is built from TRBV11-1 and TRBJ2-1, with TRBD2 matching 8 bases. CDR1 and CDR2 (germline): SGHAT, FQDESV (reference sequence). The CDR3 spans 16 residues. J lost 4 bases, V lost 5 bases, and 10 bases had no gene match.

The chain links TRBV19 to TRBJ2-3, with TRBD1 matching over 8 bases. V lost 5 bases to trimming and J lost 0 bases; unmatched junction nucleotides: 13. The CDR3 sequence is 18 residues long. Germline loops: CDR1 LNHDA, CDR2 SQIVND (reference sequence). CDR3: CASSAGQGMDPSTDTQYF. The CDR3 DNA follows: TGTGCCAGTAGTGCCGGACAGGGAATGGATCCTAGCACAGATACGCAGTATTTT. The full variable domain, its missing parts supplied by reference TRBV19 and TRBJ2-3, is DGGITQSPKYLFRKEGQNVTLSCEQNLNHDAMYWYRQDPGQGLRLIYYSQIVNDFQKGDIAEGYSVSREKKESFPLTVTSAQKNPTAFYLCASSAGQGMDPSTDTQYFGPGTRLTVL.

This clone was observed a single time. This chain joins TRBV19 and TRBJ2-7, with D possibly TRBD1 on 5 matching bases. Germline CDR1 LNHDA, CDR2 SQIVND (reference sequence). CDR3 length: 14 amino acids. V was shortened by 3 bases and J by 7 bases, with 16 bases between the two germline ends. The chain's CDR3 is CASSISKGIGEQYF. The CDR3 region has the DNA TGTGCCAGTAGTATTAGTAAGGGGATCGGAGAGCAGTACTTC.

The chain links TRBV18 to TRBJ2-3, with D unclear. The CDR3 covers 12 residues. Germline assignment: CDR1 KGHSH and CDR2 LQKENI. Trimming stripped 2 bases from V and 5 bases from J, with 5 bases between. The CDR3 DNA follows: TGTGCCAGCTCACCATTTGTAGATACGCAGTATTTT. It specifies CASSPFVDTQYF.

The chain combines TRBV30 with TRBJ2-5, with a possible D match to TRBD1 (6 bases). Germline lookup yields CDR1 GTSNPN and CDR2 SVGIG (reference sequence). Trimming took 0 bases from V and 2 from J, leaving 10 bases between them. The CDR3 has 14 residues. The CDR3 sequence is CAWSVGTTQETQYF. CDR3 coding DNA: TGTGCCTGGAGTGTGGGGACAACTCAAGAGACCCAGTACTTC.

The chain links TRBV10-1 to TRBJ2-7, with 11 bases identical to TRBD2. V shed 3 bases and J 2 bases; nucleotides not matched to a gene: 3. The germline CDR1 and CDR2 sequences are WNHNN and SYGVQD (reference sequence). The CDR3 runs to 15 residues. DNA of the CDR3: TGCGCCAGCAGTGAAGGGACTAGCGGAGCCTACGAGCAGTACTTC. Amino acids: CASSEGTSGAYEQYF.

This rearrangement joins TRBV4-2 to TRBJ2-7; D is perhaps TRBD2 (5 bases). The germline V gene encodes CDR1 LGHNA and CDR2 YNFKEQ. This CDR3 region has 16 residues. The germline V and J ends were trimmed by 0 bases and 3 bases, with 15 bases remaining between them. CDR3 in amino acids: CASSQDLETTVYEQYF. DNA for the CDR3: TGTGCCAGCAGCCAAGATTTGGAGACTACAGTCTACGAGCAGTACTTC.

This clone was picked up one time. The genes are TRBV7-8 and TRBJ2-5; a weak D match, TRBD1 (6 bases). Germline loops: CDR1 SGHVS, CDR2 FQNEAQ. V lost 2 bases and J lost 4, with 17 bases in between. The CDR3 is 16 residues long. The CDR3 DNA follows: TGTGCCAGCAGCTTAAGAGGGACAAGAGCCTCAGAGACCCAGTACTTC. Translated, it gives CASSLRGTRASETQYF. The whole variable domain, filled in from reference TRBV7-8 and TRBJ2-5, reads GAGVSQSPRYKVAKRGQDVALRCDPISGHVSLFWYQQALGQGPEFLTYFQNEAQLDKSGLPSDRFFAERPEGSVSTLKIQRTQQEDSAVYLCASSLRGTRASETQYFGPGTRLLVL.

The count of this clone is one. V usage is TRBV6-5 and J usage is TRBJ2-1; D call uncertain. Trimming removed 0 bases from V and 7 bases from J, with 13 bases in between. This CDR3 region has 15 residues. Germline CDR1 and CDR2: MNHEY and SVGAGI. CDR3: CASSYSTNLRNEQFF. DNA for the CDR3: TGTGCCAGCAGTTACTCGACCAATCTACGGAATGAGCAGTTCTTC.

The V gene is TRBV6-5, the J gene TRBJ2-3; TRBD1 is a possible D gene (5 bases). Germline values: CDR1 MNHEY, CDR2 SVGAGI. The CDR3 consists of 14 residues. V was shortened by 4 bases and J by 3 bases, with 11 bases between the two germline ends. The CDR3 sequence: CASSSRVQTDTQYF. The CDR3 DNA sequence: TGTGCCAGCAGTTCCAGGGTCCAGACAGATACGCAGTATTTT.

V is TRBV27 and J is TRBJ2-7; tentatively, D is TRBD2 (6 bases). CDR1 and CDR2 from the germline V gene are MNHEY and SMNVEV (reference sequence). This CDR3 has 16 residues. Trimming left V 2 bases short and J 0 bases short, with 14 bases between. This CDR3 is CASSLRLAPISYEQYF. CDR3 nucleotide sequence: TGTGCCAGCAGTTTACGGCTAGCGCCCATCTCCTACGAGCAGTACTTC.

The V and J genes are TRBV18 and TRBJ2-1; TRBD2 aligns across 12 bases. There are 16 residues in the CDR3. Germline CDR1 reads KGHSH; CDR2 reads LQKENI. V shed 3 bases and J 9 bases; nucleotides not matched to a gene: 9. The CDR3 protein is CASSPTASGRGGEQFF. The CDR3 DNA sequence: TGTGCCAGCTCACCGACGGCTAGCGGGAGGGGAGGTGAGCAGTTCTTC.

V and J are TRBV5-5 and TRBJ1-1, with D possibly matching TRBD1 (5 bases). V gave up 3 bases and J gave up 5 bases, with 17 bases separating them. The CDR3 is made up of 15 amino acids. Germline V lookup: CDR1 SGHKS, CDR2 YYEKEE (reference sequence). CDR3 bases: TGTGCCAGCAGCTCGATGGTGCAGGGTCGGACTGAAGCTTTCTTT. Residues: CASSSMVQGRTEAFF.

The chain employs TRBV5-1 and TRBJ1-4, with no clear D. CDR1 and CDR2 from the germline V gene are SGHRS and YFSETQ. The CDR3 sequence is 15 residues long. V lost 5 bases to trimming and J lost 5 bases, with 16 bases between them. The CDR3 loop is CASSPESARNEKLFF. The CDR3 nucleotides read TGCGCCAGCAGTCCGGAGTCAGCTAGAAATGAAAAACTGTTTTTT.

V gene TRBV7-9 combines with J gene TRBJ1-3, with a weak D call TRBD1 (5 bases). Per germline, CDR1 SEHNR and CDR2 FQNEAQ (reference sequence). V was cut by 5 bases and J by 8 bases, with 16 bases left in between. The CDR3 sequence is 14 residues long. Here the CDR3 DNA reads TGTGCCAGCAGCGTCCGGGGCAGGAGGTACACCATATATTTT. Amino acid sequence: CASSVRGRRYTIYF. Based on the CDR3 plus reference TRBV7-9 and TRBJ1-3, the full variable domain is DTGVSQNPRHKITKRGQNVTFRCDPISEHNRLYWYRQTLGQGPEFLTYFQNEAQLEKSRLLSDRFSAERPKGSFSTLEIQRTEQGDSAMYLCASSVRGRRYTIYFGEGSWLTVV.

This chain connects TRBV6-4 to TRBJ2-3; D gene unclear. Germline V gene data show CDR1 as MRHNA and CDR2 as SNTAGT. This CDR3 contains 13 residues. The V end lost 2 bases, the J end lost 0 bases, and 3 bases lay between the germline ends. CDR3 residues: CASSDASTDTQYF. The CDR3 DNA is TGTGCCAGCAGTGACGCGAGCACAGATACGCAGTATTTT.

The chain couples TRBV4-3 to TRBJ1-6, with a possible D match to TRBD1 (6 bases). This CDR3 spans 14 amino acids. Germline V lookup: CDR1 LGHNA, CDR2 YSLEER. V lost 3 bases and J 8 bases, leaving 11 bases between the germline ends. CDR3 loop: CASSHRTEDSPLHF. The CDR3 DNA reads TGCGCCAGCAGCCATAGGACAGAAGATTCACCCCTCCACTTT.

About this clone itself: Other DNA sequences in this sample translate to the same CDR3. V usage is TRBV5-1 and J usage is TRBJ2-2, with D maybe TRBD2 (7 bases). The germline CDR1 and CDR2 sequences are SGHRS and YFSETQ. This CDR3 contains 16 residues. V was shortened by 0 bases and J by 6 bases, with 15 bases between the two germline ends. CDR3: CASSLGRGASAGELFF. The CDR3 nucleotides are TGCGCCAGCAGCTTGGGCCGGGGGGCGTCGGCCGGGGAGCTGTTTTTT.

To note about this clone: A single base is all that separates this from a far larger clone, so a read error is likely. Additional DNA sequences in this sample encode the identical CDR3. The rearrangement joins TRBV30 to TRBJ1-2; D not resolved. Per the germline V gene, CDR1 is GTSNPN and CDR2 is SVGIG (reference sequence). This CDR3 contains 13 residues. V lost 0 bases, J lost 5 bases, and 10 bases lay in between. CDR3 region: CAWSVKGSYGYTF. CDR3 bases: TGTGCCTGGAGTGTGAAAGGAAGTTATGGCTACACCTTC. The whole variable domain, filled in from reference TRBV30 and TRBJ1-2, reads SQTIHQWPATLVQPVGSPLSLECTVEGTSNPNLYWYRQAAGRGLQLLFYSVGIGQISSEVPQNLSASRPQDRQFILSSKKLLLSDSGFYLCAWSVKGSYGYTFGSGTRLTVV.

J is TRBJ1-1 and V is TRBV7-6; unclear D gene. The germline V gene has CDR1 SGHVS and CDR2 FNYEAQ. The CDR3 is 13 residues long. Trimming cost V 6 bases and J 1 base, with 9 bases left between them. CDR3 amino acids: CASSGSGNTEAFF. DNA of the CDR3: TGTGCCAGCAGTGGGTCGGGGAACACTGAAGCTTTCTTT.

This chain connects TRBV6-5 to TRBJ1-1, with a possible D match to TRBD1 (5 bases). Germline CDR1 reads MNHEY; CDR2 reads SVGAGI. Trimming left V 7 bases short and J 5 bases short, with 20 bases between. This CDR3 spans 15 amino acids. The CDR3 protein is CASTLGGGLGTEAFF. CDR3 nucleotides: TGTGCCAGCACCTTGGGGGGGGGTCTAGGAACTGAAGCTTTCTTT.